This T cell receptor (beta chain) was sequenced during a study of identical twins (dated by TCRdb to the mid-2010s). Notes on the research overall: To test whether fetal clonotypes persist, the study used deep sequencing on TCR alpha and beta repertoires from monozygotic twins, unrelated adults of various ages, and cord blood. Replicate twin experiments were performed at different times using different library preparation protocols to rule out contamination. The paper as a whole reports these results and caveats: Invariant T cells such as MAIT and iNKT could partly confound zero-insertion analyses, though diverse VJ usage argued against this for most clonotypes. Because the same donors could not be followed over many years, conclusions were based on cross-sectional statistical analysis. Excess twin sharing in beta out-of-frame sequences was weaker because fewer shared sequences lowered the signal-to-noise ratio. Compared with coincidental sharing between unrelated individuals, an excess of low generation-probability sequences was observed among out-of-frame TCR alpha sequences shared between twins. Abundant cord blood beta clonotypes carried fewer insertions; young adult naive repertoires showed a weaker similar trend, while memory repertoires showed none. Recombination models systematically underestimated out-of-frame TCR alpha sharing in monozygotic twins but agreed with sharing between unrelated individuals.

Library preparation was by 5' RACE. Instrument used: Illumina HiSeq 2000. Template switching introduced a universal primer binding site; the final cDNA contained a unique molecular identifier, enabling accurate counting of TCR cDNA molecules. Specific primers in the conserved constant-segment region were used to synthesize first-strand cDNA for TCR alpha and beta chains. To control for contamination, every cDNA library carried two barcodes: a SMART-Mk sample barcode plus Illumina barcodes. TruSeq adapter sequences, together with Illumina sample barcodes, were added in two successive PCR steps. The TCR alpha and beta cDNA libraries were sequenced on the Illumina HiSeq platform using custom primers. The authors' pipeline ran thus. MiGEC was used to process raw reads and extract unique molecular identifiers, and MiXCR was used to find CDR3 positions. For each individual, recombination models were inferred using an EM algorithm with the repgenHMM and IGoR tools. Shared clonotypes were analyzed with the tcR package in R, and sharing was normalized by the product of cloneset sizes. Out-of-frame nonproductive sequences were analyzed to study raw recombination free of thymic and clonal selection effects. The public reads were run again by TCRdb, first through fastp at Q25 and then through MiXCR, and only productive beta chains were kept. Identical CDR3 protein sequences are pooled into one entry, listed with their most common genes and DNA. TCRdb's processing, not the study's, gives the V and J calls here. For this sample the table gives hundreds of thousands of distinct CDR3 sequences, of which approximately 20% were detected only once. The top ten hold 0.45% to 0.5% of the sample.

V is cut back by 6 bases and J by 3 bases, with 14 bases in the junction unmatched. The CDR3 measures 16 amino acids from cysteine to phenylalanine. CDR3 DNA only is kept here, 48 bases in frame from base 1. In the germline V gene (reference sequence), CDR1 corresponds to DFQATT and CDR2 to SNEGSKA. Every donor in the study was a healthy Caucasian. The twin cohort comprised three pairs of female monozygotic twins, all aged roughly 18 to 30 years. Positive isolation kits from Invitrogen were used to isolate CD4+ and CD8+ T cell populations. This clonotype was counted a few times. It lacks a known antigen. Base qualities are not recorded, but no much larger clone differs from it by a single base. In addition, the sample was reused for a study of yellow fever vaccine responses in identical twins. The second study's authors report: According to the authors, the vaccine-induced T cell response in identical twins seemed to be partly convergent and partly specific to each individual. Focusing on identical twins, the study followed the T cell clones that responded to the vaccine, and did so with precision.

Sequenced: CD4+ T cells sorted from blood. This TCR was recovered from a woman between 18 and 30 years old in good health. The chain links TRBV20-1 with TRBJ2-5, with 9 middle bases fitting TRBD1. The sequenced DNA is TGCAGTGCCACCCCCGCGGGACAGGGAAGGGAAGAGACCCAGTACTTC. It specifies CSATPAGQGREETQYF.